Following are 14 T cell receptor beta chains from one sample sequenced in a study of T cell repertoires in ileal Crohn's disease. The table came from immunoSEQ multiplex PCR; TCRdb's copy has only in-frame clones and leaves some out. The table includes about 5,500 clones, approximately 80% detected once. Input material: ileal tissue. Receptors originate from an adult with Crohn's disease.

The chain couples TRBV6-5 to TRBJ1-4, with D perhaps matching TRBD1 (5 bases). V lost 2 bases and J 6 bases, leaving 13 bases between the germline ends. The CDR3 runs to 15 residues. The germline V gene has CDR1 MNHEY and CDR2 SVGAGI. The CDR3 DNA reads TGTGCCAGCAGTTACAGGGGCGGGGAATATGAAAAACTGTTTTTT. Protein product: CASSYRGGEYEKLFF.

CDR3 sequence reads: CASSYSTGGLITNEKLFF. CDR3 coding DNA: TGCGCCAGCAGCTACTCGACAGGGGGTCTGATAACTAATGAAAAACTGTTTTTT. This chain links TRBV5-1 with TRBJ1-4, with 9 bases identical to TRBD1. Germline-derived CDR1 and CDR2 are SGHRS and YFSETQ. The CDR3 has 18 residues. Trimming cost V 3 bases and J 1 base; bases outside gene matches: 10.

This clone was detected only a few times. The chain joins TRBV30 to TRBJ1-2, with D maybe TRBD1 (6 bases). The germline V gene has CDR1 GTSNPN and CDR2 SVGIG (reference sequence). CDR3 length: 12 amino acids. V was shortened by 3 bases and J by 8 bases, with 13 bases between the two germline ends. CDR3 loop: CAWRQGAGGYTF. In nucleotides, the CDR3 is TGTGCCTGGAGACAGGGAGCCGGGGGCTACACCTTC. The full variable domain, its missing parts supplied by reference TRBV30 and TRBJ1-2, is SQTIHQWPATLVQPVGSPLSLECTVEGTSNPNLYWYRQAAGRGLQLLFYSVGIGQISSEVPQNLSASRPQDRQFILSSKKLLLSDSGFYLCAWRQGAGGYTFGSGTRLTVV.

This clone has a handful of counts. The chain carries TRBV13 and TRBJ1-2; 7 bases are a match to TRBD1. This CDR3 contains 16 residues. J was trimmed by 7 bases and V by 4 bases; bases with no gene match: 15. The germline V gene encodes CDR1 PRHDT and CDR2 FYEKMQ (reference sequence). This CDR3 reads CASSSRNRGTLFGYTF. The CDR3 region has the DNA TGTGCCAGCAGCTCAAGGAACAGGGGTACCCTATTTGGCTACACCTTC.

The rearrangement uses TRBV4-1 and TRBJ2-1; D not certain. Looked up from germline, CDR1 is MGHRA and CDR2 is YSYEKL. The ends were cut back, 1 base at V and 0 bases at J, with 13 bases in the middle. The length of the CDR3 is 17 residues. CDR3 DNA sequence: TGCGCCAGCAGCCAAGGGGCCCAAGGTGGCTCCTACAATGAGCAGTTCTTC. Translated, it gives CASSQGAQGGSYNEQFF.

The chain uses TRBV6-5 and TRBJ1-5, with 7 bases identical to TRBD1. This CDR3 comprises 15 residues. From germline, CDR1 is MNHEY and CDR2 SVGAGI. V shed 8 bases and J 2 bases; nucleotides not matched to a gene: 9. This CDR3 is CASGEQGSGNQPQHF. Written as DNA, the CDR3 is TGTGCCAGCGGAGAACAGGGGTCGGGCAATCAGCCCCAGCATTTT.

The V call is TRBV11-2, the J call TRBJ2-7; D not resolved. The CDR3 sequence is 13 residues long. V was pared by 1 base and J by 5 bases, with 9 bases between. CDR1 is SGHAT, CDR2 FQNNGV, per germline. In DNA form, the CDR3 reads TGTGCCAGCAGCTTAGCTGGTACAGACGAGCAGTACTTC. Its protein is CASSLAGTDEQYF.

J is TRBJ2-1 and V is TRBV7-2, with 9 bases lining up with TRBD1. V was pared by 5 bases and J by 8 bases, with 4 bases of the junction left unmatched. The CDR3 runs to 13 residues. Germline CDR1 SGHTA, CDR2 FQGNSA. The CDR3 nucleotides read TGTGCCAGCAGCCTCCGGGACAGGGATGAGCAGTTCTTC. Translating it yields CASSLRDRDEQFF.

The rearrangement links TRBV5-1 to TRBJ1-2; 7 bases match TRBD1. The germline V gene encodes CDR1 SGHRS and CDR2 YFSETQ. V lost 4 bases and J lost 4; bases outside the gene matches: 4. The CDR3 sequence is 13 residues long. DNA for the CDR3: TGCGCCAGCAGCACAGGGGCGCTCTATGGCTACACCTTC. It encodes CASSTGALYGYTF.

The rearrangement uses TRBV27 and TRBJ1-2, with D tentatively TRBD1 (6 bases). V was pared by 2 bases and J by 4 bases, with 11 bases between. CDR1 MNHEY and CDR2 SMNVEV come from the germline V gene (reference sequence). The CDR3 runs 14 residues. In DNA form, the CDR3 reads TGTGCCAGCAGTTTAGGGGGGGCCGGCTATGGCTACACCTTC. Protein: CASSLGGAGYGYTF.

The chain combines TRBV11-2 with TRBJ2-1, with D possibly TRBD1 on 5 matching bases. The CDR3 length is 15 residues. Germline V gives CDR1 SGHAT, CDR2 FQNNGV. Trimming stripped 5 bases from V and 9 bases from J, with 20 bases between. The CDR3 bases are TGTGCCAGCAGCCAGCAGGGAAGTTTTTCAGGTGAGCAGTTCTTC. This translates into CASSQQGSFSGEQFF.

The chain couples TRBV7-2 to TRBJ2-7; a possible D gene is TRBD1 (6 bases). Looked up from germline, CDR1 is SGHTA and CDR2 is FQGNSA. The CDR3 consists of 16 residues. The V end was cut by 4 bases, the J end by 5 bases, with 21 bases between. In nucleotides, the CDR3 is TGTGCCAGCAGCTCCTACCAGGGATTCAGGGGCAACGAGCAGTACTTC. Its protein product is CASSSYQGFRGNEQYF. Filled out from reference TRBV7-2 and TRBJ2-7, the complete variable domain reads GAGVSQSPSNKVTEKGKDVELRCDPISGHTALYWYRQSLGQGLEFLIYFQGNSAPDKSGLPSDRFSAERTGGSVSTLTIQRTQQEDSAVYLCASSSYQGFRGNEQYFGPGTRLTVT.

The chain carries TRBV19 and TRBJ1-2; maybe TRBD1 (6 bases). The V gene lost 7 bases and the J gene lost 4 bases, with 13 bases spanning the gap. The CDR3 consists of 13 residues. The germline gives CDR1 LNHDA, CDR2 SQIVND (reference sequence). The CDR3, as DNA: TGTGCCAGTAAAGCTACAGGGAGCTATGGCTACACCTTC. Translating it yields CASKATGSYGYTF. Full variable domain (outside the CDR3, taken from reference TRBV19 and TRBJ1-2): DGGITQSPKYLFRKEGQNVTLSCEQNLNHDAMYWYRQDPGQGLRLIYYSQIVNDFQKGDIAEGYSVSREKKESFPLTVTSAQKNPTAFYLCASKATGSYGYTFGSGTRLTVV.

This clone was picked up one time. The rearrangement uses TRBV2 and TRBJ2-3; 13 bases fit TRBD2. The CDR3 runs to 16 residues. Germline assignment: CDR1 SNHLY and CDR2 FYNNEI. The junction had 6 bases not matched to a gene; V was cut back by 6 bases and J by 3 bases. The DNA of the CDR3 is TGTGCCAGCAGAACAACTAGCGGGAGGGTTACAGATACGCAGTATTTT. It encodes CASRTTSGRVTDTQYF. The full variable domain, in which reference TRBV2 and TRBJ2-3 provide the parts outside the CDR3, is EPEVTQTPSHQVTQMGQEVILRCVPISNHLYFYWYRQILGQKVEFLVSFYNNEISEKSEIFDDQFSVERPDGSNFTLKIRSTKLEDSAMYFCASRTTSGRVTDTQYFGPGTRLTVL.